The 3 T cell receptor beta chains presented below share a single source sample, sequenced in a study of identical twins. A single record per CDR3 protein comes from TCRdb applying MiXCR to the 5' RACE reads. The table lists 690,000 or so distinct CDR3 sequences, around 6% of them singletons. Sequenced sample: naive T cells sorted from blood. The receptors were sampled from a man aged 18 to 30 in good health.

This clonotype was observed at least ten times. The rearrangement uses TRBV27 and TRBJ2-2, with TRBD1 as a possible D gene (6 bases). From germline, CDR1 is MNHEY and CDR2 SMNVEV (reference sequence). Trimming stripped 3 bases from V and 4 bases from J, with 12 bases between. The CDR3 totals 15 residues. The CDR3 region is CASSLYQGSTGELFF. The CDR3 DNA reads TGTGCCAGCAGTTTGTACCAGGGGAGCACCGGGGAGCTGTTTTTT.

This clonotype has ten or more counts. CDR3: CASSFGSGGEQYV. The CDR3, as DNA: TGTGCCAGCAGCTTTGGATCAGGGGGCGAGCAGTACGTC. This chain links TRBV7-8 with TRBJ2-7, with 7 bases lining up with TRBD1. The CDR3 is 13 amino acids. Germline V gene sequence: CDR1 SGHVS, CDR2 FQNEAQ. With V trimmed by 3 bases and J by 6 bases, 5 bases remained unmatched.

V usage is TRBV4-2 and J usage is TRBJ2-1; the D gene is possibly TRBD1 (6 bases). Germline V gene lookup returns CDR1 LGHNA and CDR2 YNFKEQ. CDR3 length: 17 residues. The V end lost 0 bases, the J end lost 1 base, and 13 bases lay between the germline ends. The CDR3: CASSQEERGQSYNEQFF. The CDR3 region has the DNA TGTGCCAGCAGCCAAGAGGAGCGTGGACAGTCCTACAATGAGCAGTTCTTC.